The sequence of this T cell receptor (beta chain) was determined in a study of cytomegalovirus exposure and HLA in healthy donors. On this clone itself: The antigen remains undetermined.

PCR involved 60 Vbeta and 13 Jbeta primers. Some clones are missing from TCRdb's copy, which holds only in-frame ones; the method was immunoSEQ multiplex PCR. The table has 100,000 to 150,000 clones, 81% seen once. The study's findings and limits: Later on, analysis showed that most CMV-associated TCR beta chains appeared to be HLA-restricted.

Germline CDR1 and CDR2: MNHNS and SASEGT. Trimming at V came to 4 bases and at J to 4 bases, leaving 11 bases not matched to a gene. The CDR3 is made up of 16 amino acids. The TCR was taken from a man aged 18 to 30 in good health and CMV-seropositive. Source material: PBMCs. The chain has TRBV6-1 and TRBJ2-7; the match to TRBD2 covers 9 bases. The CDR3 reads CASSGGGRAGIYEQYF. The CDR3 nucleotides are TGTGCCAGCAGTGGCGGCGGGAGGGCCGGGATATACGAGCAGTACTTC.